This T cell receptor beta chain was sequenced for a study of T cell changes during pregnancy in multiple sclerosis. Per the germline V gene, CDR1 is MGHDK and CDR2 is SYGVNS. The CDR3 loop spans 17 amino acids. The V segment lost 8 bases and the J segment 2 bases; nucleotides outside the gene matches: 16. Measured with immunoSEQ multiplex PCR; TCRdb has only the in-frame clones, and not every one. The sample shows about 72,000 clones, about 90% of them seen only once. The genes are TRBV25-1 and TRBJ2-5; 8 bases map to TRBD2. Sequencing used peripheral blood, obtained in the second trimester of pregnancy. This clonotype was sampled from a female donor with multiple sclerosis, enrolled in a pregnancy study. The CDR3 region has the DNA TGTGCCAGCTCCGAGTGTGGGGGGACTAGGGGTCAAGAGACCCAGTACTTC. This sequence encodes CASSECGGTRGQETQYF. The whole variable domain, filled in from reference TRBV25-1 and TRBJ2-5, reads EADIYQTPRYLVIGTGKKITLECSQTMGHDKMYWYQQDPGMELHLIHYSYGVNSTEKGDLSSESTVSRIRTEHFPLTLESARPSHTSQYLCASSECGGTRGQETQYFGPGTRLLVL.